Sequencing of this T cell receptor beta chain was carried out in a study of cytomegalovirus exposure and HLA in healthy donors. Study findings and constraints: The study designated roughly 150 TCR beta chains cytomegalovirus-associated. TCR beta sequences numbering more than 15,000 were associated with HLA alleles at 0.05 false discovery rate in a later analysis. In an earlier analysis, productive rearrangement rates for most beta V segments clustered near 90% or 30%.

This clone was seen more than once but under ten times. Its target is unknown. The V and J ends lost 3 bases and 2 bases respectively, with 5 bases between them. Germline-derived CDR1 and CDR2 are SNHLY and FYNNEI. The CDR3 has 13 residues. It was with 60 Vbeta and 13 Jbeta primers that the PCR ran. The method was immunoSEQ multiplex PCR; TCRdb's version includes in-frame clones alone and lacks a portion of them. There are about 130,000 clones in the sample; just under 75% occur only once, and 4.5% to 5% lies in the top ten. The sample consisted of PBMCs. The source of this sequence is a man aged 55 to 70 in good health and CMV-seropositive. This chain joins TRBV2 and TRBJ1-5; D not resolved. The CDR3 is CASSDEGNQPQHF. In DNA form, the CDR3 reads TGTGCCAGCAGTGATGAGGGCAATCAGCCCCAGCATTTT.